The 22 T cell receptor beta chains below were found in one sample sequenced in a study of blood T cell repertoires in COVID-19. Repertoires were generated with immunoSEQ multiplex PCR, while TCRdb's copy carries only in-frame clones and drops some. The sample has under 350,000 clones, around 85% seen once. Source material: peripheral blood. These receptor sequences come from a woman in her seventies with acute or convalescent COVID-19.

The chain links TRBV30 to TRBJ2-2; no reliable D call. CDR3 size: 13 residues. Between the trimmed V and J ends, which lost 0 bases and 7 bases, there was a span of 9 bases. Germline assignment: CDR1 GTSNPN and CDR2 SVGIG (reference sequence). CDR3 DNA: TGTGCCTGGAGTGTAGCGCGAAACGGGGAGCTGTTTTTT. It codes for CAWSVARNGELFF.

CDR3 residues: CASSVALEGGELFF. The CDR3 DNA reads TGTGCCAGCAGCGTAGCCTTAGAGGGAGGGGAGCTGTTTTTT. V and J are TRBV9 and TRBJ2-2; D is perhaps TRBD2 (5 bases). CDR1 and CDR2 (germline): SGDLS, YYNGEE. Trimming took off 0 bases at V and 8 bases at J, with 11 bases between the two ends. The CDR3 has 14 residues.

This clone was counted once. The chain joins TRBV7-9 to TRBJ1-1, with a possible D match to TRBD1 (5 bases). V was cut by 1 base and J by 6 bases, with 12 bases left in between. Looked up from germline, CDR1 is SEHNR and CDR2 is FQNEAQ (reference sequence). The CDR3 sequence is 14 residues long. The CDR3 is CASSLGEVGPEAFF. CDR3 sequence (DNA): TGTGCCAGCAGCTTAGGCGAGGTGGGGCCTGAAGCTTTCTTT.

V usage is TRBV19 and J usage is TRBJ2-2; 9 nucleotides match TRBD1. This CDR3 has 16 amino acids. The germline V gene encodes CDR1 LNHDA and CDR2 SQIVND (reference sequence). The trim removed 3 bases at V and 5 bases at J, leaving 7 bases unmatched. Here the CDR3 DNA reads TGTGCCAGTAGTATCTCCGGGACAGGGAGTACCGGGGAGCTGTTTTTT. Residues: CASSISGTGSTGELFF.

J is TRBJ2-5 and V is TRBV4-2; no definite D call. The CDR3 has 16 residues. Germline V gene data show CDR1 as LGHNA and CDR2 as YNFKEQ. With 0 bases removed from V and 4 bases from J, the gap between germline ends came to 15 bases. CDR3 DNA: TGTGCCAGCAGCCAAGAGGGCCCCAGTCGTCGAGAGACCCAGTACTTC. This sequence encodes CASSQEGPSRRETQYF.

The chain joins TRBV6-5 to TRBJ1-2; no clear D gene. The CDR3 spans 13 residues. Trimming stripped 6 bases from V and 3 bases from J, with 11 bases between. The germline V gene has CDR1 MNHEY and CDR2 SVGAGI. CDR3 nucleotides: TGTGCCAGCAGACGGTCGAGGGACTATGGCTACACCTTC. Translating it yields CASRRSRDYGYTF.

V gene TRBV7-3 combines with J gene TRBJ1-1; D not resolved. This CDR3 contains 13 residues. The V end lost 5 bases, the J end lost 1 base, and 8 bases lay between the germline ends. Germline V gene data show CDR1 as SGHTA and CDR2 as FQGTGA. The CDR3 sequence: CASSPNRNTEAFF. The DNA for the CDR3 is TGTGCCAGCAGCCCAAACAGGAACACTGAAGCTTTCTTT.

The sample holds a few counts of this clone. The rearrangement uses TRBV2 and TRBJ1-1; weak D call: TRBD1 (6 bases). The CDR3 is 14 amino acids. The ends were cut back, 7 bases at V and 11 bases at J, with 23 bases in the middle. CDR1 and CDR2 from the germline V gene are SNHLY and FYNNEI. Here the CDR3 reads CASILVGARGTAFF. The CDR3 nucleotides read TGTGCCAGCATCCTGGTCGGGGCGAGGGGGACGGCTTTCTTT.

This clone was observed a single time. The chain has TRBV6-5 and TRBJ1-5; TRBD1 is a possible D gene (6 bases). Germline loops: CDR1 MNHEY, CDR2 SVGAGI. The CDR3 has 13 amino acids. V was clipped by 7 bases and J by 4 bases, with 11 bases between them. The CDR3 protein is CASTGQLNQPQHF. In nucleotides, the CDR3 is TGTGCCAGCACAGGACAGCTGAATCAGCCCCAGCATTTT.

The chain couples TRBV27 to TRBJ1-3, with a tentative D call TRBD1 (5 bases). CDR3 length: 15 amino acids. V lost 5 bases and J lost 0, with 11 bases in between. Germline V gives CDR1 MNHEY, CDR2 SMNVEV (reference sequence). CDR3 residues: CASSAGHNSGNTIYF. For the CDR3, the DNA is TGTGCCAGCAGTGCCGGACACAACTCTGGAAACACCATATATTTT.

The V and J genes are TRBV18 and TRBJ1-1; no firm D call. V lost 5 bases, J lost 1 base, and 8 bases lay in between. The CDR3 extends over 13 amino acids. Germline CDR1 and CDR2: KGHSH and LQKENI. CDR3 region: CASSESWNTEAFF. CDR3 sequence (DNA): TGTGCCAGCTCAGAGAGTTGGAACACTGAAGCTTTCTTT.

This clone is a singleton in its sample. The chain recombines TRBV19 with TRBJ1-5, with TRBD1 identical over 7 bases. Germline-derived CDR1 and CDR2 are LNHDA and SQIVND (reference sequence). Trimming cost V 5 bases and J 6 bases; bases outside gene matches: 7. CDR3 size: 14 residues. This CDR3 reads CASSRQGRSQPQHF. The CDR3 nucleotides are TGTGCCAGTAGTCGACAGGGCCGCAGTCAGCCCCAGCATTTT.

The chain uses TRBV6-5 and TRBJ1-1; tentative D call: TRBD1 (6 bases). The CDR3 runs to 15 residues. Germline V gives CDR1 MNHEY, CDR2 SVGAGI. The V end was cut by 6 bases, the J end by 1 base, with 15 bases between. CDR3 sequence reads: CASRPLQGWNTEAFF. Here the CDR3 DNA reads TGTGCCAGCAGACCGCTCCAGGGGTGGAACACTGAAGCTTTCTTT.

This chain connects TRBV18 to TRBJ1-6; 7 bases match TRBD1. Germline loops: CDR1 KGHSH, CDR2 LQKENI. With 8 bases clipped from V and 9 bases from J, the junction kept 7 bases outside the gene matches. The CDR3 contains 13 residues. CDR3 amino acids: CASTDRDASPLHF. The CDR3 DNA reads as TGTGCCAGCACCGACAGGGACGCTTCACCCCTCCACTTT.

This rearrangement joins TRBV5-1 to TRBJ2-1; possible D gene TRBD2, 5 bases. The CDR3 is made up of 13 amino acids. Trimming removed 7 bases from V and 10 bases from J, with 18 bases in between. CDR1 and CDR2 from the germline V gene are SGHRS and YFSETQ. CDR3 in DNA: TGCGCCAGCTCCCCCTCCGGCGGAGGCGAGCAGTTCTTC. Translating gives CASSPSGGGEQFF. Variable domain in full (rest from reference TRBV5-1 and TRBJ2-1): KAGVTQTPRYLIKTRGQQVTLSCSPISGHRSVSWYQQTPGQGLQFLFEYFSETQRNKGNFPGRFSGRQFSNSRSEMNVSTLELGDSALYLCASSPSGGGEQFFGPGTRLTVL.

This clone has just one count. V is TRBV5-1 and J is TRBJ2-3; 7 bases align to TRBD1. CDR1 SGHRS and CDR2 YFSETQ come from the germline V gene. The J segment lost 3 bases and the V segment lost 1 base, leaving 11 bases of the junction unmatched. The CDR3 totals 17 residues. The CDR3 loop reads CASSLWFVTGKTDTQYF. The DNA of the CDR3 is TGCGCCAGCAGCTTGTGGTTCGTGACAGGGAAGACAGATACGCAGTATTTT.

The chain recombines TRBV5-1 with TRBJ2-7, with D perhaps matching TRBD2 (6 bases). Germline CDR1 is SGHRS and CDR2 is YFSETQ. The CDR3 spans 14 residues. V was pared by 4 bases and J by 3 bases, with 14 bases between. The DNA for the CDR3 is TGCGCCAGCAGCCGGGGACCGCGGGACTACGAGCAGTACTTC. Its translation: CASSRGPRDYEQYF.

This clone was detected only a few times. The chain recombines TRBV5-1 with TRBJ1-5; the D is unclear. V shed 3 bases and J shed 6 bases, with 10 bases lying between them. Germline V gene sequence: CDR1 SGHRS, CDR2 YFSETQ. This CDR3 has 13 amino acids. The chain's CDR3 is CASSWTEGQPQHF. The CDR3 coding sequence is TGCGCCAGCAGCTGGACCGAGGGTCAGCCCCAGCATTTT.

The CDR3 loop reads CASSPRTASSGNTIYF. The CDR3, as DNA: TGTGCCAGTAGTCCGAGGACAGCAAGCTCTGGAAACACCATATATTTT. V is TRBV19 and J is TRBJ1-3; tentatively, D is TRBD1 (6 bases). Between the trimmed V and J ends, which lost 5 bases and 0 bases, there was a span of 14 bases. CDR1 and CDR2 from the germline V gene are LNHDA and SQIVND (reference sequence). This CDR3 comprises 16 residues.

The chain has TRBV4-2 and TRBJ1-6; TRBD1 agrees at 8 bases. Germline CDR1 reads LGHNA; CDR2 reads YNFKEQ. This CDR3 spans 15 amino acids. V dropped 1 base and J dropped 8; count of bases not matched to a gene: 4. DNA for the CDR3: TGTGCCAGCAGCCAAGGGGGGACAGGTGATTCACCCCTCCACTTT. It yields the protein CASSQGGTGDSPLHF.

This clone was seen a single time. This chain links TRBV5-4 with TRBJ2-6, with D hard to call. CDR3 length: 15 residues. Trimming removed 1 base from V and 3 bases from J, with 8 bases in between. Germline-derived CDR1 and CDR2 are SGHNT and YYREEE (reference sequence). CDR3 loop: CASSLSGIGANVLTF. CDR3 DNA sequence: TGTGCCAGCAGCTTGTCAGGCATTGGGGCCAACGTCCTGACTTTC.

This clone appeared a few times. V is TRBV3-1 (or the pseudogene TRBV3-2) and J is TRBJ2-6; D may be TRBD1 (6 bases). The V end lost 2 bases, the J end lost 0 bases, and 17 bases lay between the germline ends. This CDR3 has 19 amino acids. Germline V gene sequence: CDR1 LGHDT, CDR2 YNNKEL (reference sequence). The chain's CDR3 is CASSQPFDRRTSGANVLTF. The CDR3 DNA is TGTGCCAGCAGCCAACCCTTCGACAGGCGCACCTCTGGGGCCAACGTCCTGACTTTC.